These 2 T cell receptor beta chains originate from one sample sequenced in a study of blood T cells in healthy people across ages. Sample-barcoded 5' priming and a J-beta primer mix drove a second PCR of about 6 to 12 cycles. MiXCR, applied by TCRdb to the 5' RACE reads, yields one record per CDR3 protein. The table has hundreds of thousands of distinct CDR3 sequences, 22% seen once. What was sequenced was blood. These receptors originate from a man aged 70 or older in good health.

This clonotype was seen more than once but under ten times. The J gene is TRBJ1-1, the V gene TRBV7-9, with a possible D match to TRBD1 (5 bases). This CDR3 region has 18 residues. Germline V gives CDR1 SEHNR, CDR2 FQNEAQ (reference sequence). V lost 3 bases to trimming and J lost 1 base, with 21 bases between them. CDR3 DNA sequence: TGTGCCAGCAGCTTCTTTGGGGCAGGGACGGTTAGGAACACTGAAGCTTTCTTT. Translating it yields CASSFFGAGTVRNTEAFF. Variable domain in full (rest from reference TRBV7-9 and TRBJ1-1): DTGVSQNPRHKITKRGQNVTFRCDPISEHNRLYWYRQTLGQGPEFLTYFQNEAQLEKSRLLSDRFSAERPKGSFSTLEIQRTEQGDSAMYLCASSFFGAGTVRNTEAFFGQGTRLTVV.

The table lists this clonotype with a few counts. The chain couples TRBV7-2 to TRBJ2-3; TRBD2 matches at 9 bases. CDR3 length: 16 amino acids. Trimming cost V 1 base and J 8 bases; bases outside gene matches: 10. Germline V gene lookup returns CDR1 SGHTA and CDR2 FQGNSA. The CDR3 protein is CASSLGVSGSGVTQYF. The CDR3 DNA is TGTGCCAGCAGCTTAGGGGTTAGCGGGAGCGGTGTTACGCAGTATTTT.